Listed here is a single TCR beta chain. Its antigen is unidentified. The data are from a study of cytomegalovirus exposure and HLA in healthy donors. Overall study: Unique TCRs numbering roughly 80 million, obtained from HLA-typed donors, made up an early data release. Points from the study as a whole: The availability of immune exposure information extended only to CMV serostatus. V- and J-gene trimming of TCR beta was linked (in a later analysis) to a missense DCLRE1C variant.

The length of the CDR3 is 17 residues. The germline CDR1 and CDR2 sequences are LNHNV and YYDKDF (reference sequence). Trimming at V came to 1 base and at J to 5 bases, leaving 8 bases not matched to a gene. The PCR used 60 Vbeta and 13 Jbeta primers. Libraries were prepared by immunoSEQ multiplex PCR; TCRdb keeps only in-frame clonotypes and omits some of them. The sample contains approximately 140,000 clones, just under 75% of which appear only once. Sample: PBMCs. This sequence originates from a woman younger than 35 in good health and CMV-seronegative. This chain uses TRBV15 with TRBJ1-4; 9 positions match TRBD1. CDR3 nucleotides: TGTGCCACCAGCAGAGGGGGACAGGGCGGGTTAAATGAAAAACTGTTTTTT. Its protein product is CATSRGGQGGLNEKLFF.